What follows are 8 T cell receptor beta chains derived from one specimen sequenced in a study of shared clonotypes between healthy human individuals. Clones were read by immunoSEQ multiplex PCR, and TCRdb kept only the in-frame ones, dropping some. Among about 1.5 million clones listed, roughly 97% were seen once. The sequenced sample was naive CD4+ T cells sorted from blood. Subset: CD45RA+ positively selected. These receptors were collected from a man between 25 and 39 years old in good health.

Turning to this clone: Other nucleotide sequences from this sample produce the same CDR3. The chain recombines TRBV18 with TRBJ2-7, with D tentatively TRBD2 (6 bases). The CDR3 extends over 14 amino acids. The V gene lost 2 bases and the J gene lost 2 bases, with 10 bases spanning the gap. Looked up from germline, CDR1 is KGHSH and CDR2 is LQKENI. In nucleotides, the CDR3 is TGTGCCAGCTCACCAGGAGGGATTCCCTACGAGCAGTACTTC. This translates into CASSPGGIPYEQYF.

The V and J genes are TRBV6-5 and TRBJ2-6, with no clear D. V was clipped by 7 bases and J by 12 bases, with 13 bases between them. The CDR3 spans 12 residues. Germline CDR1 MNHEY, CDR2 SVGAGI. The DNA of the CDR3 is TGTGCCAGCATTGATGACCGTGGCGTCCTGACTTTC. Amino acid sequence: CASIDDRGVLTF.

V is TRBV27 and J is TRBJ2-3; possibly TRBD1 or TRBD2 for D (6 bases each). Per germline, CDR1 MNHEY and CDR2 SMNVEV (reference sequence). Trimming shortened V by 8 bases and J by 4 bases, and 10 bases separated the two germline ends. CDR3 length equals 12 residues. The DNA for the CDR3 is TGTGCCAGCCACAGGGAGGCAGATACGCAGTATTTT. Amino acids: CASHREADTQYF.

This chain connects TRBV7-9 to TRBJ2-7, with 9 bases aligning to TRBD2. With 0 bases clipped from V and 3 bases from J, the junction kept 9 bases outside the gene matches. CDR1 and CDR2 from the germline V gene are SEHNR and FQNEAQ (reference sequence). CDR3 size: 17 residues. CDR3 nucleotide sequence: TGTGCCAGCAGCTTAGCGACATTTGGACTAGCGAGCTACGAGCAGTACTTC. It encodes CASSLATFGLASYEQYF.

This clone was recorded only once. The rearrangement links TRBV5-1 to TRBJ2-5, with 13 nucleotides matching TRBD2. V trimming: 4 bases; J trimming: 5 bases; junction bases outside the gene matches: 8. CDR3 length equals 16 residues. Germline V gives CDR1 SGHRS, CDR2 YFSETQ. As DNA, the CDR3 is TGCGCCAGCAGCCCCATCGGACTAGCGGGAGTGGAGACCCAGTACTTC. This gives the protein CASSPIGLAGVETQYF.

V and J are TRBV4-3 and TRBJ1-1, with 8 positions matching TRBD1. V lost 4 bases and J lost 1; bases outside the gene matches: 5. CDR1 is LGHNA, CDR2 YSLEER, per germline. CDR3 length equals 15 residues. The CDR3 DNA follows: TGCGCCAGCAGCCCCCTCGGGACAGGGAACACTGAAGCTTTCTTT. Translated: CASSPLGTGNTEAFF.

The chain couples TRBV2 to TRBJ2-1; the D is unclear. From germline, CDR1 is SNHLY and CDR2 FYNNEI. The CDR3 has 11 residues. Trimming cost V 6 bases and J 5 bases, with 5 bases left between them. CDR3 nucleotides: TGTGCCAGCAGCTACGACAATGAGCAGTTCTTC. Translated, it gives CASSYDNEQFF.

The chain is built from TRBV30 and TRBJ2-1; unclear D gene. The CDR3 length is 12 residues. Germline assignment: CDR1 GTSNPN and CDR2 SVGIG (reference sequence). Trimming took 5 bases from V and 2 from J, leaving 7 bases between them. CDR3 residues: CAWGRTYNEQFF. CDR3 sequence (DNA): TGTGCCTGGGGCAGAACCTACAATGAGCAGTTCTTC.